This T cell receptor beta chain was identified during a study of shared T cell receptors in the human thymus (dated by TCRdb to 2020 to 2023). About the full investigation: The study investigated the way shared, self-reactive T-cell receptor alpha chains are produced in the human thymus.

Library method: the immunoSEQ multiplex PCR assay. Drawn from immuneACCESS, this table holds only the in-frame rearrangements with V and J called that TCRdb kept. Clones are partly lost; checked studies trace under half to an unresolved V gene and leave the rest unexplained. The sample table shows hundreds of thousands of clones, and roughly 88% are seen once. The ten biggest clones cover 0.0095% to 0.013% of the sample. On this clone: The specificity of this receptor is unknown. The sample holds no much larger clone one base away, and base qualities are not on file.

Clipping removes 3 bases from V and 0 bases from J, with 10 as the unmatched junction base count. Inclusive of the bounding cysteine and phenylalanine, the CDR3 is 18 residues long. Only CDR3 DNA remains: 54 bases, in frame from the first base. As encoded in the germline V gene, CDR1 is LGHNA while CDR2 is YSLEER. In addition, the sample was reused for a study of human thymus T cells. As noted in the second study: Immunologically healthy infants undergoing open corrective cardiac surgery for congenital heart defects in Finland were used as donors. Thymus tissue was collected as surgical resects that were removed during corrective cardiac surgery. Both the thymic and the peripheral blood repertoires appeared to show biased V and J gene segment usage. The related research reported highly overlapping thymic TCR repertoires among unrelated individuals. The study used seven to nine infant thymus samples plus four related peripheral blood samples to characterize TCR alpha and beta repertoires. Donor ages ranged from roughly 6 to 244 days, and the cohort comprised over 5 male and a couple of female infants. Thymocytes were mechanically released from the tissue and were stored as pellets of 10-30 million cells at -70 degrees C. Genomic DNA was extracted from frozen cell pellets with a QIAsymphony instrument. TCRB and TCRAD loci were amplified from a standardized quantity of quality-controlled genomic DNA using the immunoSEQ multiplex PCR assay. The amplicons covered the V(D)J region and were long enough to include the CDR3 and to identify the V and J genes. Amplicon sequencing was performed on an Illumina platform through the commercial immunoSEQ service. Corrections for primer bias and sequencing errors followed previously described methods, while TCRAD and TCRB definitions were based on the IMGT database. The repertoires were analysed using immunoSEQ Analyzer 3.0 and VDJTools for basic statistics, V/J segment usage, diversity estimates, rarefaction and pairwise overlap. To estimate diversity, the Chao1, ChaoE, Efron-Thisted, Shannon and inverse Simpson indices were applied, and diversity was also estimated on datasets down-sampled to the smallest sample. Repertoire overlap was determined by strict matching of CDR3 nucleotide sequence, V gene and J gene, and Jaccard-based multidimensional scaling clustering was applied. Thymus samples yielded on average about 810,000 unique TCRB clonotypes, compared with some 89,000 from blood samples.

Recombination joined TRBV4-3 with TRBJ2-3; 9 nucleotides in the junction match TRBD2. The TCR comes from a boy younger than two with a congenital heart defect. Donor details come from another sample of the same person, matched by shared clones. Sequencing was performed on thymocytes. The CDR3 reads CASSHQISLAGSTDTQYF. The sequenced DNA is TGCGCCAGCAGCCATCAAATCTCTCTAGCGGGAAGCACAGATACGCAGTATTTT.